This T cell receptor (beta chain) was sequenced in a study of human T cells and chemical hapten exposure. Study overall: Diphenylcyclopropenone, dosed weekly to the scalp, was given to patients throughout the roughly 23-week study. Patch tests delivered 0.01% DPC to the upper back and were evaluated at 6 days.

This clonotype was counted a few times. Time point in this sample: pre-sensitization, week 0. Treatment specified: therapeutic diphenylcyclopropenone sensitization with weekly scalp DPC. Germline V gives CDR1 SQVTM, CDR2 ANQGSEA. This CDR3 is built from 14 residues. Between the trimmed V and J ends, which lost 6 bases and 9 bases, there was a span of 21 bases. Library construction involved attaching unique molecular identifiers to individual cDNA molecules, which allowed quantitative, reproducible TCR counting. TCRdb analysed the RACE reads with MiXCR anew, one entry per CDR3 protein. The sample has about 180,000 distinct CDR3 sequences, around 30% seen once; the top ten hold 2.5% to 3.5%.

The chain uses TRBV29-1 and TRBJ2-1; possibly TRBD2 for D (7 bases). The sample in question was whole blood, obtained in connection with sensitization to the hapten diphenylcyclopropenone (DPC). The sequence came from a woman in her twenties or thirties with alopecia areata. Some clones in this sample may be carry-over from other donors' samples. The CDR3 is CSVPPLGGLSEQFF. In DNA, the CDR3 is TGCAGCGTCCCTCCTCTGGGGGGGCTCAGTGAGCAGTTCTTC.